The clone carrying this TCR beta chain was recorded only once. The sample is drawn from a study of blood T cell repertoires in COVID-19. About the study: The cDNA or gDNA used as material had been derived from T cells, B-cell-depleted T cells, or PBMCs.

The CDR3 spans 14 residues. With 5 bases removed from V and 4 bases from J, the gap between germline ends came to 12 bases. Germline loops: CDR1 MNHEY, CDR2 SMNVEV (reference sequence). In the original workflow: Amplification with reference gene primers provided the estimates of nucleated cell counts. This table comes from immunoSEQ multiplex PCR, and its TCRdb copy is limited to in-frame clones, with some not included. The DNA was the basis for D and trimming; V, J and clone size are from that table. The sample lists under 350,000 clones; 65% to 90% were seen once. Cohort allocation depended upon clinical history that participants reported. Two negative PCRs, clearance, or symptom resolution characterized the recovered Cohort 3 donors.

The receptor was derived from a man under 40 who had recovered from COVID-19. The sequenced sample consisted of PBMCs or T cells enriched from blood (not recorded which). The rearrangement links TRBV27 to TRBJ1-5; the D is unclear. The CDR3 sequence: CASSTGVRNQPQHF. DNA for the CDR3: TGTGCCAGCAGTACCGGGGTCCGGAATCAGCCCCAGCATTTT.